This entry concerns a single TCR beta chain. Germline V gene sequence: CDR1 SGHDN, CDR2 FVKESK. Trimming pared 4 bases from V and 3 bases from J, leaving 9 bases between. The CDR3 has 13 amino acids. The protocol was immunoSEQ multiplex PCR, while the TCRdb copy is restricted to in-frame clones and leaves out a portion. This table has just over 70,000 clones, 70% to 80% appearing once. The data derive from a study of blood T cell repertoires in COVID-19. The sequenced material came from peripheral blood. The TCR was taken from a woman aged 70 to 79 with acute or convalescent COVID-19. V usage is TRBV14 and J usage is TRBJ2-5; possible D gene TRBD2, 5 bases. CDR3 sequence (DNA): TGTGCCAGCAGCCGAGGGCTAAAAGAGACCCAGTACTTC. Encoded protein: CASSRGLKETQYF.